This is a list of T cell receptor beta chains from one sample in a study of healthy donors' naive CD4 and CD8 T cells. One entry per CDR3 protein, called by TCRdb with MiXCR from the reads. The sample lists roughly 200,000 distinct CDR3 sequences, around 70% occurring once. Sequencing was performed on naive CD4+ and CD8+ T cells sorted from blood, pooled from several donors. The receptors shown here come from a pool of human donors in good health; the sample pools cells from several healthy donors. The CDR3 runs from the conserved cysteine through the conserved F or W. Each record gives: J gene, V gene, D gene, clone size, CDR3 DNA, CDR3 protein. D genes are given only for firm matches. Size tells how often a clone was seen (once, few, many) or the class of an expanded clone, and some rows leave it out.

>TRBJ2-3|TRBV29-1|TRBD1|-
TGCGGCGTTGATCCCCCGGGACAGGGGTTGGCAGATACGCAGTATTTT
CGVDPPGQGLADTQYF
>TRBJ2-7|TRBV5-5|-|-
TGTGCCAGCAGCGGACCGACTAGCTACGAGCAGTACTTC
CASSGPTSYEQYF
>TRBJ1-2|TRBV29-1|-|-
TGCAGCGTTGAAGATTTCGACAGGCATGGCTACACCTTC
CSVEDFDRHGYTF
>TRBJ1-1|TRBV29-1|TRBD1|-
TGCAGCGTTGATGGTACAGGGGGGAAAGCTTTCTTT
CSVDGTGGKAFF
>TRBJ2-7|TRBV14|-|once
TGTGCCAGCAGCTCCGGGACGGAGACCTACGAGCAGTACTTC
CASSSGTETYEQYF
>TRBJ2-7|TRBV6-5|TRBD1|once
TGTGCCAGCAGTTACCAGGGGGATTACGAGCAGTACTTC
CASSYQGDYEQYF
>TRBJ1-5|TRBV7-8|-|once
TGTGCCAGCAGCTTAATAGGTTCGGGGTCAGATTATAGCAATCAGCCCCAGCATTTT
CASSLIGSGSDYSNQPQHF
>TRBJ1-4|TRBV19|TRBD1|-
TGTGCCAGTAACCCCGGGACAGGAACTGAAAAACTGTTTTTT
CASNPGTGTEKLFF
>TRBJ2-1|TRBV20-1|TRBD2|-
TGCAGTGCTAGAGCTTCACTAGCGGGATATAATGAGCAGTTCTTC
CSARASLAGYNEQFF
>TRBJ2-7|TRBV5-1|TRBD1|-
TGCGCCAGCAGTGGCGGGGGACAGGGGCTCGAGCAGTACTTC
CASSGGGQGLEQYF
>TRBJ2-1|TRBV5-4|-|-
TGTGCCAGCAGCCCGTCTACGGATGAGCAGTTCTTC
CASSPSTDEQFF
>TRBJ2-7|TRBV27|-|-
TGTGCCAGCAGCCCCCTGGCAGGCTACGGTGGCGAGCAGTACTTC
CASSPLAGYGGEQYF
>TRBJ1-6|TRBV27|-|-
TGTGCCAGCAGTTTATCGGGCGGGAGCTCACCCCTCCACTTT
CASSLSGGSSPLHF
>TRBJ2-7|TRBV6-6|TRBD2|-
TGTGCCAGCAGTTACCTAGCGGGCTACGAGCAGTACTTC
CASSYLAGYEQYF
>TRBJ2-7|TRBV27|TRBD2|-
TGTGCCAGCAGTCTTAGCGGGAGCTACTACGAGCAGTACTTC
CASSLSGSYYEQYF
>TRBJ2-6|TRBV25-1|TRBD1|-
TGTGCCAGCAGTCGATACAGGGGGTCTGGGGCCAACGTCCTGACTTTC
CASSRYRGSGANVLTF
>TRBJ1-2|TRBV24-1|-|-
TGTGCCACCAGTCCCGATGGATATGGCTACACCTTC
CATSPDGYGYTF
>TRBJ2-7|TRBV27|-|once
TGTGCCAGCAGTCCTAGCGACGACCCCTACGAGCAGTACTTC
CASSPSDDPYEQYF
>TRBJ2-7|TRBV27|-|-
TGTGCCAGCAGTCCGGACAAAGAGTTTAGCTCCTACGAGCAGTACTTC
CASSPDKEFSSYEQYF
>TRBJ2-3|TRBV30|-|-
TGTGCCTGGAGTGTACAGGGCAGGATCTTCACAGATACGCAGTATTTT
CAWSVQGRIFTDTQYF